A single sample gave rise to the 20 T cell receptor beta chains below, sequenced in a study of regulatory T cells in long-lasting Graves disease. For TCR beta, libraries came from iRepertoire HTBI primers and Arm-PCR of CDR3 regions. Via MiXCR, TCRdb re-called the multiplex PCR reads, giving one row per CDR3 protein. The table lists a few hundred thousand distinct CDR3 sequences, 20% to 25% of them singletons. Time point defined: newly diagnosed GD, antithyroid drugs for less than 3 months. From RNA extracted from PBMCs, the TCR library was made. The specimen comprised peripheral blood mononuclear cells (PBMCs), sampled at new diagnosis, from a patient treated with antithyroid drugs. Receptors originate from a female donor with Graves disease.

This clonotype was picked up a small number of times. This chain uses TRBV15 with TRBJ2-5, with D possibly being TRBD1 (5 bases). CDR1 is LNHNV, CDR2 YYDKDF, per germline (reference sequence). Trimming left V 0 bases short and J 5 bases short, with 13 bases between. The CDR3 sequence is 15 residues long. CDR3 in amino acids: CATSRDRGARETQYF. The CDR3 DNA sequence: TGTGCCACCAGCAGAGATCGTGGGGCCCGGGAGACCCAGTACTTC.

The sample holds one count of this clonotype. A much larger clone sits a single nucleotide away, making a read error possible. This chain links TRBV9 with TRBJ2-5, with TRBD1 matching 10 bases. Trimming removed 0 bases from V and 4 bases from J; junction bases left unmatched: 9. Per the germline V gene, CDR1 is SGDLS and CDR2 is YYNGEE. This CDR3 is built from 17 residues. The CDR3 reads CASSVGLGTGVGETQYF. CDR3 DNA sequence: TGTGCCAGCAGCGTAGGCCTCGGGACAGGGGTCGGAGAGACCCAGTACTTC.

This clonotype came up a few times. This chain joins TRBV2 and TRBJ2-1; 10 nucleotides line up with TRBD2. Germline CDR1 is SNHLY and CDR2 is FYNNEI. The CDR3 is 16 amino acids. With 0 bases clipped from V and 9 bases from J, the junction kept 8 bases outside the gene matches. This CDR3 reads CASSEAQAGGLIEQFF. CDR3 in DNA: TGTGCCAGCAGTGAAGCGCAAGCGGGGGGGCTTATTGAGCAGTTCTTC.

Details on this clonotype: A read error is possible here, since a much larger clone lies one base away. The chain employs TRBV7-9 and TRBJ2-5; 10 positions match TRBD1. The CDR3 runs 14 residues. The V segment lost 5 bases and the J segment 4 bases; nucleotides outside the gene matches: 4. In germline, CDR1 is SEHNR, CDR2 FQNEAQ (reference sequence). The CDR3 is CASSPRTGGETQYF. CDR3 in DNA: TGTGCCAGCAGCCCCCGGACAGGGGGAGAGACCCAGTACTTC.

A note on this clonotype: A single base is all that separates this from a far larger clone, so a read error is likely. This rearrangement joins TRBV7-9 to TRBJ2-3, with 8 bases lining up with TRBD2. Germline V gene lookup returns CDR1 SEHNR and CDR2 FQNEAQ (reference sequence). There are 16 residues in the CDR3. V lost 1 base, J lost 0 bases, and 3 bases stayed unmatched. The CDR3 loop reads CASSLVASGSTDTQYF. The CDR3 DNA sequence: TGTGCCAGCAGCTTAGTGGCTAGCGGGAGCACAGATACGCAGTATTTT.

This clonotype was recorded at least ten times. The rearrangement links TRBV6-2 or TRBV6-3 to TRBJ2-7; possibly TRBD1 or TRBD2 for D (5 bases each). This CDR3 is 13 amino acids long. V was clipped by 7 bases and J by 3 bases, with 13 bases between them. The germline CDR1 and CDR2 sequences are MNHEY and SVGEGT. Here the CDR3 DNA reads TGTGCCAGCACTCAGAGGGGCGACTACGAGCAGTACTTC. It translates to CASTQRGDYEQYF.

Points on this clonotype: This sequence is one base from a far larger clone and is likely a read error. The chain joins TRBV7-3 to TRBJ2-3; D unclear. The CDR3 spans 13 residues. The germline V gene encodes CDR1 SGHTA and CDR2 FQGTGA. Trimming pared 7 bases from V and 4 bases from J, leaving 12 bases between. CDR3 DNA sequence: TGTGCCAGCAACTTTTCCGACTCAGATACGCAGTATTTT. Translation: CASNFSDSDTQYF.

This chain links TRBV3-1 with TRBJ1-2; 7 nucleotides align to TRBD1. Germline V gene data show CDR1 as LGHDT and CDR2 as YNNKEL (reference sequence). V lost 3 bases and J lost 7; bases outside the gene matches: 5. The CDR3 runs 13 residues. CDR3 coding DNA: TGTGCCAGCAGCCAGGGACAGCCTGGTGGCTACACCTTC. Protein product: CASSQGQPGGYTF.

This clonotype occurred many times. The V gene is TRBV2, the J gene TRBJ2-3; 8 bases are a match to TRBD2. The J segment lost 1 base and the V segment lost 11 bases, leaving 8 bases of the junction unmatched. Germline V gene lookup returns CDR1 SNHLY and CDR2 FYNNEI. The CDR3 covers 14 residues. CDR3 in amino acids: CAASPTSGTDTQYF. CDR3 DNA: TGTGCCGCCTCCCCGACTAGCGGCACAGATACGCAGTATTTT.

A remark on this clonotype: A junction end diverges from the germline sequence, so it may reflect a read error. The CDR3 DNA is TGTGCCAGCAGCCTCGGGACAGTCTACGATCAGTACTTC. This sequence encodes CASSLGTVYDQYF. The rearrangement joins TRBV6-1 to TRBJ2-7; 7 bases line up with TRBD1. Per germline, CDR1 MNHNS and CDR2 SASEGT. CDR3 length equals 13 residues.

This clonotype was recorded once. The chain links TRBV28 to TRBJ2-7; 8 bases are a match to TRBD2. The J segment lost 6 bases and the V segment lost 5 bases, leaving 3 bases of the junction unmatched. The CDR3 is 12 amino acids. Looked up from germline, CDR1 is MDHEN and CDR2 is SYDVKM. CDR3 amino acids: CASSAAGGEQYF. CDR3 bases: TGTGCCAGCAGTGCCGCGGGGGGCGAGCAGTACTTC.

The chain links TRBV20-1 to TRBJ1-6, with D perhaps TRBD1 (5 bases). The CDR3 is made up of 14 amino acids. V gave up 2 bases and J gave up 8 bases, with 13 bases separating them. Per the germline V gene, CDR1 is DFQATT and CDR2 is SNEGSKA (reference sequence). CDR3 DNA: TGCAGTGCTAGATCATCCTTGGGGGATTCACCCCTCCACTTT. Amino acids: CSARSSLGDSPLHF.

This clonotype was recorded at least ten times. The chain uses TRBV6-1 and TRBJ2-5; possibly TRBD1 or TRBD2 for D (5 bases each). CDR1 and CDR2 (germline): MNHNS, SASEGT. V was pared by 2 bases and J by 2 bases, with 18 bases between. The CDR3 sequence is 17 residues long. The CDR3 bases are TGTGCCAGCAGTGAACATAGGGGAGTCCTCCGTCAAGAGACCCAGTACTTC. Residues: CASSEHRGVLRQETQYF.

This clonotype was seen ten or more times. This sequence joins TRBV16 and TRBJ1-5; possible D gene TRBD1, 5 bases. The CDR3 extends over 16 amino acids. Germline V gene lookup returns CDR1 KGHSY and CDR2 FQNENV. Trimming pared 7 bases from V and 0 bases from J, leaving 16 bases between. DNA for the CDR3: TGTGCCAGCATCGAGGGAGGGGTTTATAGCAATCAGCCCCAGCATTTT. Protein sequence: CASIEGGVYSNQPQHF.

Regarding this clonotype: This is likely an artifact of a read error, given a far larger clone one base away. The gene calls are TRBV2 and TRBJ2-3, with unresolved D. The J call is uncertain, as TRBJ2-5 better fits the DNA end. Germline V lookup: CDR1 SNHLY, CDR2 FYNNEI. This CDR3 comprises 13 residues. The CDR3 region has the DNA TGTGCCAGCAAATCGGGCTTTTTAGGGACCCAGTACTTC. Amino acid sequence: CASKSGFLGTQYF.

The chain uses TRBV7-2 and TRBJ2-3; 9 positions match TRBD2. V lost 1 base and J lost 9; bases outside the gene matches: 11. The CDR3 extends over 16 amino acids. Looked up from germline, CDR1 is SGHTA and CDR2 is FQGNSA. The CDR3 sequence: CASSLVSGRFEGTQYF. In DNA form, the CDR3 reads TGTGCCAGCAGCTTAGTTAGCGGGAGATTTGAAGGGACGCAGTATTTT.

This clonotype was seen at least ten times. The CDR3 nucleotides read TGTGCCAGCAGCTTTTCGGGACTAAACACCGGGGAGCTGTTTTTT. Its translation: CASSFSGLNTGELFF. The chain employs TRBV11-1 and TRBJ2-2; 7 bases map to TRBD2. Germline CDR1 and CDR2: SGHAT and FQDESV (reference sequence). The CDR3 spans 15 residues. The trim removed 3 bases at V and 2 bases at J, leaving 3 bases unmatched.

This clonotype was counted at least ten times. The chain combines TRBV3-1 with TRBJ2-7, with 7 bases fitting TRBD2. The germline V gene has CDR1 LGHDT and CDR2 YNNKEL (reference sequence). The CDR3 contains 15 residues. The ends lost 4 bases at V and 0 bases at J; junction bases unmatched: 6. The CDR3 bases are TGTGCCAGCAGCCTCGGCGGGGGTAGCTCCTACGAGCAGTACTTC. This gives the protein CASSLGGGSSYEQYF.

The table lists this clonotype with a few counts. The chain recombines TRBV27 with TRBJ1-6; 7 nucleotides agree with TRBD1. CDR1 MNHEY and CDR2 SMNVEV come from the germline V gene (reference sequence). J was trimmed by 7 bases and V by 5 bases; bases with no gene match: 8. This CDR3 comprises 15 residues. CDR3 nucleotide sequence: TGTGCCAGCAGTACCGGGACAGAAATCAATTCACCCCTCCACTTT. This encodes CASSTGTEINSPLHF.

For the CDR3, the DNA is TGTGCCAGCTCACCACCCTCACGGCGACAGTTCTCCTCTGGAAACACCATATATTTT. Translating gives CASSPPSRRQFSSGNTIYF. This chain uses TRBV18 with TRBJ1-3; D may be TRBD1 (5 bases). This CDR3 has 19 amino acids. Germline values: CDR1 KGHSH, CDR2 LQKENI. The V end was cut by 0 bases, the J end by 0 bases, with 18 bases between.